The 32 T cell receptor beta chains below were found in one sample sequenced in a study of blood T cell repertoires in COVID-19. Clones were sequenced by immunoSEQ multiplex PCR, and TCRdb holds only the in-frame ones, with some missing. The table includes tens of thousands of clones, 79% detected once. Sequenced: peripheral blood. The receptors come from a man between 60 and 75 years old with active or convalescent COVID-19.

J is TRBJ2-3 and V is TRBV4-1; 8 bases map to TRBD1. Trimming cost V 0 bases and J 3 bases; bases outside gene matches: 8. This CDR3 contains 17 residues. Germline V gives CDR1 MGHRA, CDR2 YSYEKL. CDR3 loop: CASSQDRAGGMTDTQYF. The CDR3 DNA reads TGCGCCAGCAGCCAAGATAGGGCAGGGGGCATGACAGATACGCAGTATTTT.

This rearrangement joins TRBV5-1 to TRBJ1-1, with TRBD1 matching over 11 bases. After removal of 4 bases from V and 5 bases from J, the junction contained 4 bases not matched to a gene. Germline assignment: CDR1 SGHRS and CDR2 YFSETQ. The CDR3 extends over 14 amino acids. CDR3 protein: CASSTGTGGTEAFF. DNA for the CDR3: TGCGCCAGCAGCACAGGGACAGGGGGGACTGAAGCTTTCTTT.

V and J are TRBV4-2 and TRBJ1-2; D is perhaps TRBD1 (6 bases). The V and J ends lost 0 bases and 8 bases respectively, with 13 bases between them. The CDR3 runs 14 residues. CDR1 and CDR2 (germline): LGHNA, YNFKEQ. This CDR3 is CASSQDGGAYGYTF. For the CDR3, the DNA is TGTGCCAGCAGCCAAGATGGGGGGGCATACGGCTACACCTTC.

J is TRBJ2-7 and V is TRBV7-2, with TRBD2 identical over 9 bases. CDR1 and CDR2 from the germline V gene are SGHTA and FQGNSA. There are 15 residues in the CDR3. The V segment lost 2 bases and the J segment 6 bases; nucleotides outside the gene matches: 8. This CDR3 reads CASSLRGGGASEQYF. CDR3 coding DNA: TGTGCCAGCAGCTTAAGAGGCGGGGGGGCCTCCGAGCAGTACTTC. The full variable domain, with the rest looked up from reference TRBV7-2 and TRBJ2-7, is GAGVSQSPSNKVTEKGKDVELRCDPISGHTALYWYRQSLGQGLEFLIYFQGNSAPDKSGLPSDRFSAERTGGSVSTLTIQRTQQEDSAVYLCASSLRGGGASEQYFGPGTRLTVT.

The chain carries TRBV4-1 and TRBJ2-3, with 16 positions matching TRBD2. The germline gives CDR1 MGHRA, CDR2 YSYEKL. The CDR3 totals 19 residues. V was pared by 5 bases and J by 2 bases, with 10 bases of the junction left unmatched. The CDR3 nucleotides are TGCGCCAGCAGCATTACGGGACTAGCGGGGGGGCGATTCACAGATACGCAGTATTTT. Its translation is CASSITGLAGGRFTDTQYF.

This clone came up once. This CDR3 is also generated by other DNA sequences in the sample. The rearrangement links TRBV12-3 or TRBV12-4 to TRBJ2-7, with TRBD1 matching over 7 bases. The CDR3 sequence is 13 residues long. J was trimmed by 3 bases and V by 5 bases; bases with no gene match: 4. CDR3 bases: TGTGCCAGCAGTCTAAACAGGGGCTACGAGCAGTACTTC. Translated: CASSLNRGYEQYF.

The V and J genes are TRBV11-1 and TRBJ2-1, with 8 positions matching TRBD2. The germline gives CDR1 SGHAT, CDR2 FQDESV (reference sequence). The CDR3 spans 13 residues. Unmatched junction bases numbered 4, after V lost 5 bases and J lost 7 bases. For the CDR3, the DNA is TGTGCCAGCAGCCCGACTAGCGAGAATGAGCAGTTCTTC. Its protein is CASSPTSENEQFF. Based on the CDR3 plus reference TRBV11-1 and TRBJ2-1, the full variable domain is EAEVAQSPRYKITEKSQAVAFWCDPISGHATLYWYRQILGQGPELLVQFQDESVVDDSQLPKDRFSAERLKGVDSTLKIQPAELGDSAMYLCASSPTSENEQFFGPGTRLTVL.

V usage is TRBV7-2 and J usage is TRBJ1-5; no clear D. CDR1 SGHTA and CDR2 FQGNSA come from the germline V gene. V was clipped by 1 base and J by 7 bases, with 8 bases between them. The CDR3 extends over 13 amino acids. The CDR3 DNA reads TGTGCCAGCAGCTTAGTGGTCGCGCAGCCCCAGCATTTT. It is translated as CASSLVVAQPQHF.

The rearrangement uses TRBV7-9 and TRBJ1-1, with D perhaps matching TRBD1 (5 bases). V lost 7 bases, J lost 5 bases, and 14 bases lay in between. Germline V CDR1 and CDR2: SEHNR, FQNEAQ (reference sequence). The CDR3 loop spans 13 amino acids. The CDR3 here is CASTYGGETEAFF. The CDR3 DNA reads as TGTGCCAGCACCTACGGGGGGGAAACTGAAGCTTTCTTT.

The chain joins TRBV1 to TRBJ1-1; the table calls TRBD1, which could not be checked here. TRBV1 is listed as a pseudogene. CDR3 size: 16 residues. CDR3 sequence reads: CTSTSLVQGVNTEAFF. In DNA, the CDR3 is TGCACCAGCACCAGTCTCGTACAGGGGGTGAACACTGAAGCTTTCTTT.

This chain joins TRBV10-3 and TRBJ1-5; 7 bases are shared with TRBD1. The trim removed 6 bases at V and 0 bases at J, leaving 11 bases unmatched. The CDR3 totals 17 residues. The germline V gene has CDR1 ENHRY and CDR2 SYGVKD. CDR3 loop: CAISPRDSYTSNQPQHF. CDR3 in DNA: TGTGCCATCAGCCCTAGGGACAGTTATACTAGCAATCAGCCCCAGCATTTT.

CDR3 DNA sequence: TGTGCCAGCAGCCCCCTACCGTTGACAGGCCAGCGGGAAAAACTGTTTTTT. It is translated as CASSPLPLTGQREKLFF. The chain uses TRBV7-6 and TRBJ1-4; D possibly corresponds to TRBD1 (6 bases). There are 17 residues in the CDR3. CDR1 and CDR2 from the germline V gene are SGHVS and FNYEAQ. Deletions cut 5 bases from V and 8 bases from J, with 24 bases between.

The chain has TRBV5-1 and TRBJ2-5; D might be TRBD2 (6 bases). The V end lost 4 bases, the J end lost 2 bases, and 12 bases lay between the germline ends. There are 14 residues in the CDR3. The germline V gene has CDR1 SGHRS and CDR2 YFSETQ. The CDR3 region is CASSPGLSQETQYF. CDR3 coding DNA: TGCGCCAGCAGCCCGGGACTTTCTCAAGAGACCCAGTACTTC. The full variable domain, in which reference TRBV5-1 and TRBJ2-5 provide the parts outside the CDR3, is KAGVTQTPRYLIKTRGQQVTLSCSPISGHRSVSWYQQTPGQGLQFLFEYFSETQRNKGNFPGRFSGRQFSNSRSEMNVSTLELGDSALYLCASSPGLSQETQYFGPGTRLLVL.

This clone was seen repeatedly, ten times or more. The CDR3 here is CASSTRTGSNYGYTF. CDR3 coding DNA: TGTGCCAGCAGTACGCGGACAGGCAGTAACTATGGCTACACCTTC. The chain combines TRBV6-2 or TRBV6-3 with TRBJ1-2; TRBD1 agrees at 7 bases. This CDR3 is built from 15 residues. Germline V gene lookup returns CDR1 MNHEY and CDR2 SVGEGT. The J segment lost 1 base and the V segment lost 5 bases, leaving 7 bases of the junction unmatched.

CDR3 DNA: TGTGCCAGCACCAAAACCACCTCGGGACACATGAACACTGAAGCTTTCTTT. The encoded protein is CASTKTTSGHMNTEAFF. The V and J genes are TRBV3-1 (or the pseudogene TRBV3-2) and TRBJ1-1, with D possibly matching TRBD1 (6 bases). Germline CDR1 is LGHDT and CDR2 is YNNKEL (reference sequence). V lost 7 bases, J lost 0 bases, and 21 bases lay in between. This CDR3 is built from 17 residues.

The gene calls are TRBV6-5 and TRBJ2-2; D ambiguous. Germline CDR1 MNHEY, CDR2 SVGAGI. V dropped 0 bases and J dropped 3 bases, with 5 bases sitting between them. The CDR3 is 14 amino acids. For the CDR3, the DNA is TGTGCCAGCAGTTACTCGGGCCACACCGGGGAGCTGTTTTTT. It specifies CASSYSGHTGELFF.

The chain combines TRBV11-2 with TRBJ1-4; 7 bases are a match to TRBD1. This CDR3 is built from 15 residues. V was pared by 1 base and J by 7 bases, with 6 bases of the junction left unmatched. Germline lookup yields CDR1 SGHAT and CDR2 FQNNGV. The DNA of the CDR3 is TGTGCCAGCAGCTTAGCATGGACAGGTGCTGAAAAACTGTTTTTT. Amino acid sequence: CASSLAWTGAEKLFF.

The chain employs TRBV10-3 and TRBJ2-7, with D perhaps TRBD2 (5 bases). Germline CDR1 is ENHRY and CDR2 is SYGVKD. The CDR3 spans 12 residues. V lost 7 bases to trimming and J lost 5 bases, with 12 bases between them. CDR3 nucleotide sequence: TGTGCCATCACAGGAGGTTATGACGAGCAGTACTTC. Its translation: CAITGGYDEQYF.

The CDR3 DNA reads TGTGCCAGCAGCCAAGACTGGGGACAGGGGTGGAATGAGCAGTTCTTC. Residues: CASSQDWGQGWNEQFF. V is TRBV3-1 (or the pseudogene TRBV3-2) and J is TRBJ2-1; 10 positions agree with TRBD1. There are 16 residues in the CDR3. Per the germline V gene, CDR1 is LGHDT and CDR2 is YNNKEL (reference sequence). V was clipped by 0 bases and J by 7 bases; unmatched bases: 6.

The J gene is TRBJ1-5, the V gene TRBV19, with D hard to call. Germline values: CDR1 LNHDA, CDR2 SQIVND (reference sequence). This CDR3 contains 14 residues. Trimming shortened V by 0 bases and J by 5 bases, and 8 bases separated the two germline ends. The CDR3 sequence: CASSIDMGHQPQHF. The CDR3 nucleotides are TGTGCCAGTAGTATAGATATGGGCCATCAGCCCCAGCATTTT.

A few counts support this clone. V and J are TRBV27 and TRBJ2-1; D gene uncertain. The length of the CDR3 is 14 residues. CDR1 is MNHEY and CDR2 is SMNVEV in the germline V gene (reference sequence). The germline V and J ends were trimmed by 7 bases and 7 bases, with 17 bases remaining between them. DNA of the CDR3: TGTGCCAGCACCTCCGGCGGCCCTCGGAATGAGCAGTTCTTC. It codes for CASTSGGPRNEQFF.

The CDR3 bases are TGTGCCAGCAGCCCCAAGGCAGCCAACCAAGCGGGGAAGGAGCCCCAGCATTTT. The encoded protein is CASSPKAANQAGKEPQHF. The chain links TRBV27 to TRBJ1-5, with no clear D. CDR3 length: 18 amino acids. Germline V gene data show CDR1 as MNHEY and CDR2 as SMNVEV (reference sequence). V lost 6 bases, J lost 8 bases, and 29 bases lay in between.

This chain links TRBV30 with TRBJ2-1; the D gene is possibly TRBD2 (6 bases). The CDR3 is made up of 12 amino acids. CDR1 and CDR2 (germline): GTSNPN, SVGIG (reference sequence). DNA of the CDR3: TGTGCGCGGATCGGGGGCTACAATGAGCAGTTCTTC. Translation gives CARIGGYNEQFF.

In DNA, the CDR3 is TGCGCCAGCAGCTCGAGGACAGGGGCTTGGAGCATTCAGTACTTC. Protein: CASSSRTGAWSIQYF. The chain couples TRBV5-1 to TRBJ2-4, with 9 bases identical to TRBD1. The CDR3 extends over 15 amino acids. V trimming: 3 bases; J trimming: 9 bases; junction bases outside the gene matches: 10. Germline assignment: CDR1 SGHRS and CDR2 YFSETQ.

This chain joins TRBV5-1 and TRBJ1-1; D unclear. This CDR3 has 13 amino acids. Looked up from germline, CDR1 is SGHRS and CDR2 is YFSETQ. V was pared by 1 base and J by 1 base, with 5 bases between. The CDR3 DNA is TGCGCCAGCAGCTTGTACAGGAACACTGAAGCTTTCTTT. As protein: CASSLYRNTEAFF.

The chain uses TRBV28 and TRBJ2-7, with D uncertain. The ends were cut back, 3 bases at V and 0 bases at J, with 9 bases in the middle. CDR3 length: 14 residues. Germline-derived CDR1 and CDR2 are MDHEN and SYDVKM. The DNA for the CDR3 is TGTGCCAGCAGTTTGGAGTTCAGCTCCTACGAGCAGTACTTC. Translated: CASSLEFSSYEQYF.

This clone occurred once. The chain couples TRBV19 to TRBJ1-5; D unclear. Trimming stripped 9 bases from V and 2 bases from J, with 14 bases between. CDR1 is LNHDA and CDR2 is SQIVND in the germline V gene (reference sequence). This CDR3 is 14 amino acids long. The CDR3: CASMGQAGNQPQHF. The CDR3 DNA reads as TGTGCCAGCATGGGTCAGGCCGGCAATCAGCCCCAGCATTTT.

The chain is built from TRBV7-2 and TRBJ1-2; TRBD1 aligns across 11 bases. With V trimmed by 5 bases and J by 8 bases, 13 bases remained unmatched. This CDR3 region has 16 residues. The germline V gene has CDR1 SGHTA and CDR2 FQGNSA. The CDR3 reads CASSPRDRGFSAGYTF. The CDR3 DNA sequence: TGTGCCAGCAGCCCACGGGACAGGGGGTTTTCGGCCGGCTACACCTTC.

V usage is TRBV19 and J usage is TRBJ2-1; D gene uncertain. V was clipped by 5 bases and J by 0 bases, with 11 bases between them. Germline CDR1 is LNHDA and CDR2 is SQIVND (reference sequence). The CDR3 is 15 amino acids. CDR3 nucleotides: TGTGCCAGTAGTCAGGCTGAAAGCTCCTACAATGAGCAGTTCTTC. Amino acid sequence: CASSQAESSYNEQFF.

The chain uses TRBV2 and TRBJ1-1; D perhaps matches TRBD1 (6 bases). CDR3 size: 14 residues. Per the germline V gene, CDR1 is SNHLY and CDR2 is FYNNEI. V lost 10 bases, J lost 3 bases, and 18 bases lay in between. The CDR3 DNA sequence: TGTGCCACACGGACAGTTACCCCCGACACTGAAGCTTTCTTT. Amino acids: CATRTVTPDTEAFF.

V gene TRBV14 combines with J gene TRBJ2-7; D is ambiguous. Germline-derived CDR1 and CDR2 are SGHDN and FVKESK. CDR3 length: 13 residues. Trimming removed 2 bases at V and 9 bases at J, with 14 bases between. The CDR3 is CASSQQASGSQYF. CDR3 in DNA: TGTGCCAGCAGCCAACAGGCCTCCGGTTCGCAGTACTTC. Drawing the rest from reference TRBV14 and TRBJ2-7, the complete variable domain is EAGVTQFPSHSVIEKGQTVTLRCDPISGHDNLYWYRRVMGKEIKFLLHFVKESKQDESGMPNNRFLAERTGGTYSTLKVQPAELEDSGVYFCASSQQASGSQYFGPGTRLTVT.

The chain links TRBV11-2 to TRBJ2-1; 7 nucleotides line up with TRBD2. Germline CDR1 reads SGHAT; CDR2 reads FQNNGV. CDR3 size: 17 residues. Trimming removed 7 bases from V and 2 bases from J; junction bases left unmatched: 14. The CDR3 bases are TGTGCCAGCACTACCACTCTTGGGGCGGGGGCCTACAATGAGCAGTTCTTC. This translates into CASTTTLGAGAYNEQFF. The full variable domain, with the rest looked up from reference TRBV11-2 and TRBJ2-1, is EAGVAQSPRYKIIEKRQSVAFWCNPISGHATLYWYQQILGQGPKLLIQFQNNGVVDDSQLPKDRFSAERLKGVDSTLKIQPAKLEDSAVYLCASTTTLGAGAYNEQFFGPGTRLTVL.